What follows describes a single TCR beta chain. These data come from a study of beta chain features in type 1 diabetes. The CDR3 has 14 amino acids. From germline, CDR1 is MNHNY and CDR2 SVGAGI (reference sequence). V lost 5 bases and J 0 bases, leaving 10 bases between the germline ends. The study reverse transcribed the entire isolated RNA, so it sequenced expressed TCRB transcripts. TCRdb's copy holds only in-frame clones and misses some; the assay was immunoSEQ multiplex PCR. The sample has around 500,000 clones; approximately 31% are singletons. The TCR sequence derives from a young man in good health. The chain carries TRBV6-6 and TRBJ1-1; D not resolved. The sequencing input was naive CD4+ T cells from blood. CDR3 nucleotide sequence: TGTGCCAGCAGTCCGGAAGTCTTGAACACTGAAGCTTTCTTT. Protein product: CASSPEVLNTEAFF.